This record looks at one T cell receptor (beta chain) sequence and its context. The antigen is undetermined. This record comes from a study of shared clonotypes between healthy human individuals. Looking at the study overall: Those who served as donors were a couple of women and a few men between the ages of 18 and 49.

Germline V lookup: CDR1 SGHVS, CDR2 FNYEAQ. CDR3 length: 19 residues. V gave up 2 bases and J gave up 8 bases, with 27 bases separating them. The table came from immunoSEQ multiplex PCR; TCRdb's copy has only in-frame clones and leaves some out. The sample records millions of clones, approximately 95% being singletons. Study-level findings and limits: Specimens sampled were limited to blood, with tissue repertoires likely differing.

This TCR came from a man younger than 35 in good health. Some clones in this sample may be carry-over from other donors' samples. Sequencing was performed on naive CD4+ T cells from PBMCs. Subset defined: CD45RA+ positively selected. This chain links TRBV7-6 with TRBJ2-2, with a tentative D call TRBD2 (6 bases). This CDR3 reads CASSLTLMATSSSAGELFF. CDR3 DNA sequence: TGTGCCAGCAGCTTAACATTAATGGCCACTAGCTCGTCTGCGGGGGAGCTGTTTTTT.